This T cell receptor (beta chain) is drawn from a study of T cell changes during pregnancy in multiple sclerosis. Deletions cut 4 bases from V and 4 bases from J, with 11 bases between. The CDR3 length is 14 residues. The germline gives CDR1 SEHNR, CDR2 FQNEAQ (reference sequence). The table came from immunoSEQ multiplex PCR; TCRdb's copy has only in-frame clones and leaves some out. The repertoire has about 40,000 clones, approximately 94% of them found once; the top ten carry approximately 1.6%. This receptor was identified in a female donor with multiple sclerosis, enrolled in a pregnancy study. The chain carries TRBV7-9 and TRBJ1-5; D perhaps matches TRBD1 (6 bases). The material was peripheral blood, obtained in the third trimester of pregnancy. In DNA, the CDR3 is TGTGCCAGCAGCTCCGGGACACAGAATCAGCCCCAGCATTTT. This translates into CASSSGTQNQPQHF.